A selection of T cell receptor beta chains follows, all from one sample in a study of low-dose radiotherapy and immunotherapy resistance in tumors. TCRdb fed the reads into MiXCR, producing one record per CDR3 protein. The table includes roughly 54,000 distinct CDR3 sequences, 25% detected once. The material sequenced was PBMCs, taken before treatment. The receptors here all came from a male donor with prostate cancer. CDR3s include the opening cysteine and the closing phenylalanine or tryptophan. A D gene is named only where the DNA matches it firmly. Where a row states a size, it is once, few, many or the class of an expanded clone; other rows omit it.

clone_size d_call j_call v_call cdr3_aa cdr3_nt
- - TRBJ1-1 TRBV6-2/TRBV6-3 CASSAGGHTEAFF TGTGCCAGCAGTGCCGGGGGACACACTGAAGCTTTCTTT
many TRBD2 TRBJ2-5 TRBV4-2 CASSPGTSGTIQETQYF TGTGCCAGCAGCCCTGGGACTAGCGGGACTATTCAAGAGACCCAGTACTTC
- TRBD1 TRBJ2-1 TRBV5-1 CASSGQGSYEQFF TGCGCCAGCAGTGGACAGGGCTCCTACGAGCAGTTCTTC
- - TRBJ2-2 TRBV6-2/TRBV6-3 CASAYRSTGHGELFF TGTGCCAGCGCCTACAGAAGCACAGGACACGGGGAGCTGTTTTTT
- - TRBJ2-2 TRBV13 CASSVGGNTGELFF TGTGCCAGCAGTGTAGGCGGAAACACCGGGGAGCTGTTTTTT
many TRBD2 TRBJ2-7 TRBV5-1 CASSGGVHETNEQYF TGCGCCAGCAGCGGGGGGGTCCACGAGACCAACGAGCAGTACTTC
- TRBD2 TRBJ2-1 TRBV3-1 CASSPKAGSQFF TGTGCCAGCAGCCCGAAAGCGGGAAGTCAGTTCTTC
- - TRBJ2-2 TRBV24-1 CATSALGTENTGELFF TGTGCCACCAGTGCCCTCGGGACGGAGAACACCGGGGAGCTGTTTTTT
many - TRBJ2-1 TRBV10-3 CAISVVPLEQFF TGTGCCATCAGTGTTGTGCCGCTTGAGCAGTTCTTC
medium-sized TRBD2 TRBJ2-1 TRBV5-1 CASSQASGRAYEQFF TGCGCCAGCAGCCAAGCGAGCGGGAGGGCCTATGAGCAGTTCTTC
many - TRBJ2-2 TRBV4-1 CASSDRYTGELFF TGCGCCAGCAGTGACAGATACACCGGGGAGCTGTTTTTT
- TRBD1 TRBJ1-1 TRBV5-1 CASSFSGTGMNTEAFF TGCGCCAGCAGCTTCTCTGGGACAGGTATGAACACTGAAGCTTTCTTT
- TRBD2 TRBJ2-1 TRBV27 CASSSTTVLTSGTWFF TGTGCCAGCAGCTCAACCACTGTGTTGACTAGCGGGACTTGGTTCTTC
many - TRBJ2-3 TRBV5-1 CASSLEADTQYF TGCGCCAGCAGCTTGGAAGCAGATACGCAGTATTTT
many - TRBJ2-7 TRBV25-1 CASSDTGRGYGYEQYF TGTGCCAGCAGTGACACAGGGAGGGGGTACGGCTACGAGCAGTACTTC
- TRBD1 TRBJ2-5 TRBV28 CASRPGTEETQYF TGTGCCAGCAGGCCCGGGACAGAAGAGACCCAGTACTTC
many - TRBJ1-5 TRBV3-1 CASSQDPGQPQHF TGTGCCAGCAGCCAAGATCCAGGACAGCCCCAGCATTTT
many TRBD1 TRBJ1-1 TRBV7-9 CASSSGQGPSYTEAFF TGTGCCAGCAGCTCCGGACAGGGACCATCCTACACTGAAGCTTTCTTT
many - TRBJ2-7 TRBV29-1 CSVPGPYEQYF TGCAGCGTTCCAGGACCCTACGAGCAGTACTTC
many - TRBJ2-5 TRBV28 CASSKVGPHEEYF TGTGCCAGCAGTAAAGTCGGGCCCCACGAGGAGTACTTC
many - TRBJ1-5 TRBV6-1 CASSEARGHNQPQHF TGTGCCAGCAGTGAAGCGCGGGGGCACAATCAGCCCCAGCATTTT
few - TRBJ2-7 TRBV3-1 CASSPRSKVYEQYF TGTGCCAGCAGCCCTAGAAGTAAGGTCTACGAGCAGTACTTC
many - TRBJ2-3 TRBV18 CASSLDGHTDTQYF TGTGCCAGCTCACTGGACGGACACACAGATACGCAGTATTTT
many - TRBJ1-1 TRBV29-1 CSVGQGWTEAFF TGCAGCGTTGGTCAGGGGTGGACTGAAGCTTTCTTT
many TRBD1 TRBJ2-3 TRBV19 CASSTGQGRTDTQYF TGTGCCAGTAGTACTGGACAGGGCCGCACAGATACGCAGTATTTT
- - TRBJ2-1 TRBV2 CAGTDGRGNEQFF TGTGCCGGGACGGACGGCCGGGGGAATGAGCAGTTCTTC
many TRBD2 TRBJ2-7 TRBV5-4 CASSPSPSGATYEQYF TGTGCCAGCAGCCCGAGCCCTAGCGGGGCGACCTACGAGCAGTACTTC
few - TRBJ1-5 TRBV6-2/TRBV6-3 CASSYVGGGRDNQPQHF TGTGCCAGCAGTTATGTAGGTGGCGGCAGGGACAATCAGCCCCAGCATTTT
- TRBD1 TRBJ1-5 TRBV28 CASSLGTGNQPQHF TGTGCCAGCAGTTTAGGGACAGGGAATCAGCCCCAGCATTTT
many - TRBJ1-2 TRBV12-3/TRBV12-4 CASSFVGGSGYGYTF TGTGCCAGCAGTTTCGTCGGGGGGTCCGGCTATGGCTACACCTTC
few - TRBJ2-1 TRBV5-1 CASSLEPEDEQFF TGCGCCAGCAGCTTGGAACCTGAGGATGAGCAGTTCTTC
many - TRBJ1-1 TRBV5-4 CASSFSRSDTEAFF TGTGCCAGCAGCTTCTCCCGATCGGACACTGAAGCTTTCTTT
- - TRBJ2-2 TRBV30 CAWSTPSVGATGELFF TGTGCCTGGAGTACCCCTAGCGTCGGAGCCACCGGGGAGCTGTTTTTT
many TRBD2 TRBJ2-1 TRBV5-1 CASSLGRGSSYNEQFF TGCGCCAGCAGCTTGGGCCGCGGGAGCTCCTACAATGAGCAGTTCTTC
few - TRBJ2-2 TRBV21-1 CASSRTGGETTGSCFF -
many - TRBJ2-1 TRBV12-3/TRBV12-4 CASRNTGTPEQFF TGTGCCAGCAGGAACACCGGGACACCGGAGCAGTTCTTC
once - TRBJ1-5 TRBV16 CASSQVLSGNGNQPQHF TGTGCCAGCAGCCAAGTATTATCAGGGAACGGCAATCAGCCCCAGCATTTT
many - TRBJ2-7 TRBV7-4 CASSLEGDEQYF TGTGCCAGCAGCTTAGAGGGGGACGAGCAGTACTTC
many - TRBJ2-2 TRBV4-2 CASSQVMRGVTGELFF TGTGCCAGCAGCCAAGTTATGAGGGGCGTCACCGGGGAGCTGTTTTTT
many TRBD1 TRBJ2-1 TRBV11-3 CASSIDRGYNEQFF TGTGCCAGCAGCATCGACAGGGGCTACAATGAGCAGTTCTTC
few TRBD1 TRBJ2-2 TRBV5-1 CASSSTGQTGELFF TGCGCCAGCAGCTCTACGGGACAGACCGGGGAGCTGTTTTTT
many - TRBJ2-2 TRBV11-2 CASSLVGGQSTGELFF TGTGCCAGCAGCTTAGTAGGGGGGCAAAGCACCGGGGAGCTGTTTTTT
once - TRBJ1-2 TRBV29-1 CSVGGPGLNRPYGYTF TGCAGCGTTGGGGGGCCAGGCTTGAACCGGCCTTATGGCTACACCTTC
many TRBD1 TRBJ2-1 TRBV19 CASSIWGQVYNEQFF TGTGCCAGTAGTATTTGGGGACAGGTCTACAATGAGCAGTTCTTC
many TRBD1 TRBJ2-7 TRBV5-1 CASSLDRYEQYF TGCGCCAGCAGCCTGGACAGGTACGAGCAGTACTTC
few TRBD2 TRBJ2-2 TRBV29-1 CSPPARTSGGTNTGELFF TGCAGCCCCCCCGCCAGGACTAGCGGAGGTACGAACACCGGGGAGCTGTTTTTT
many TRBD1 TRBJ1-2 TRBV11-2 CASSLMRQGIYGYTF TGTGCCAGCAGCTTAATGAGACAGGGGATCTATGGCTACACCTTC
many TRBD2 TRBJ2-5 TRBV15 CATSREAGGGNQETQYF TGTGCCACCAGCAGAGAAGCGGGAGGGGGGAATCAAGAGACCCAGTACTTC
many - TRBJ2-3 TRBV2 CASNGRPTDTQYF TGTGCCAGCAATGGCAGGCCCACAGATACGCAGTATTTT
many - TRBJ2-7 TRBV5-1 CASSFGSEPYEQYF TGCGCCAGCAGCTTTGGTTCAGAGCCGTACGAGCAGTACTTC
many TRBD1 TRBJ2-7 TRBV15 CATSRHPGGQGTFYEQYF TGTGCCACCAGCAGACATCCCGGCGGACAGGGGACCTTCTACGAGCAGTACTTC
- - TRBJ1-6 TRBV5-1 CASSLLQQNSPLHF TGCGCCAGCAGCTTGCTACAGCAAAATTCACCCCTCCACTTT
many - TRBJ2-5 TRBV5-5 CASSLDLRRETQYF TGTGCCAGCAGCTTGGATCTCCGGAGGGAGACCCAGTACTTC
many TRBD2 TRBJ2-1 TRBV5-1 CASRPTRLAGPSSYNEQFF TGCGCCAGCAGGCCCACTCGACTAGCGGGTCCCAGCTCCTACAATGAGCAGTTCTTC